This T cell receptor beta chain emerged from a study of cytomegalovirus exposure and HLA in healthy donors. Study-wide background: Roughly 86 million unique TCRs from HLA-typed donors made up an early data release.

In the case of this clone: The antigen is undetermined.

PCR employed 60 Vbeta and 13 Jbeta primers. Here immunoSEQ multiplex PCR was the method, and the copy in TCRdb shows in-frame clones only, minus some. The table has 70,000 to 90,000 clones, 70% to 85% seen once. Study results and caveats: Relative to the approximately 700-donor mean, N-insertions were reportedly fewer in an Asian-associated ancestry cluster in a later analysis. At a 0.05 false discovery rate, a later analysis found over 15,000 TCR beta sequences to be associated with HLA alleles.

CDR1 is MNHNS and CDR2 is SASEGT in the germline V gene. V lost 2 bases and J lost 8; bases outside the gene matches: 7. The CDR3 is 15 amino acids. The J gene is TRBJ2-1, the V gene TRBV6-1; TRBD2 matches at 9 bases. Sample: PBMCs. The receptor comes from a man aged 65 to 85 in good health and CMV-seropositive. CDR3 DNA: TGTGCCAGCAGTGAATTTAGCGGGAGTAGGTATGAGCAGTTCTTC. Encoded protein: CASSEFSGSRYEQFF.